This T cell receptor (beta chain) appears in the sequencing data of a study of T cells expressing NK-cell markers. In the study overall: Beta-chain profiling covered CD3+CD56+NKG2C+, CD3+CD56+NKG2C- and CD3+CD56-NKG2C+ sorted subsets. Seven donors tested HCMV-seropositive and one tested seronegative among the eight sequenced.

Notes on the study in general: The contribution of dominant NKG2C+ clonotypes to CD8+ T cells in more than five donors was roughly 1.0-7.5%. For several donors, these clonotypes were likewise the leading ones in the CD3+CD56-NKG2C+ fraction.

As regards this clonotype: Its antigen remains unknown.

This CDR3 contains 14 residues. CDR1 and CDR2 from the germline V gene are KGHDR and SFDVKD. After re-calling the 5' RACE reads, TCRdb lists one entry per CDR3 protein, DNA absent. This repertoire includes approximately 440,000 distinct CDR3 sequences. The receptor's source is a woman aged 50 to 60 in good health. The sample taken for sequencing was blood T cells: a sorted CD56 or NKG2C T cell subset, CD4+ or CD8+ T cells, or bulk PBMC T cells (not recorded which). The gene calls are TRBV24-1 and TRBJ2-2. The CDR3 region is CATSESRKTGELFF.